This passage covers 15 T cell receptor beta chains from one sample sequenced in a study of blood T cell repertoires in COVID-19. Only in-frame clones appear in the TCRdb table, and some are missing; sequencing was by immunoSEQ multiplex PCR. This table holds 120,000 or so clones, around three quarters found once. Sequencing used peripheral blood. The source is a man aged 65 to 79 with acute or convalescent COVID-19.

The rearrangement uses TRBV3-1 (or the pseudogene TRBV3-2) and TRBJ2-5, with 8 bases that match TRBD2. With V trimmed by 2 bases and J by 5 bases, 7 bases remained unmatched. The length of the CDR3 is 15 residues. Germline V gene lookup returns CDR1 LGHDT and CDR2 YNNKEL (reference sequence). CDR3 amino acids: CASSQSPGGIETQYF. CDR3 sequence (DNA): TGTGCCAGCAGCCAAAGTCCGGGAGGGATTGAGACCCAGTACTTC.

This sequence joins TRBV6-2 or TRBV6-3 and TRBJ2-7, with D tentatively TRBD2 (5 bases). This CDR3 comprises 14 residues. Deletions cut 2 bases from V and 5 bases from J, with 13 bases between. Looked up from germline, CDR1 is MNHEY and CDR2 is SVGEGT. The CDR3 reads CASSYGRAGNEQYF. CDR3 bases: TGTGCCAGCAGTTACGGGCGGGCGGGTAACGAGCAGTACTTC.

The chain has TRBV20-1 and TRBJ1-2; D remains ambiguous. This CDR3 has 11 amino acids. Germline V gene sequence: CDR1 DFQATT, CDR2 SNEGSKA (reference sequence). Trimming pared 5 bases from V and 6 bases from J, leaving 10 bases between. Here the CDR3 reads CSAGEAHGYTF. The CDR3 nucleotides are TGCAGTGCTGGCGAGGCCCATGGCTACACCTTC.

This clone was detected a few times. The chain employs TRBV21-1 and TRBJ1-6; the D call TRBD1 from the table was never checked on the DNA. TRBV21-1 corresponds to a pseudogene. The CDR3 has 21 amino acids. CDR3 in amino acids: CASSKACPGQGSVRCNSPLHF. The CDR3 DNA reads as TGTGCCAGCAGCAAAGCCTGCCCGGGACAGGGTTCGGTGAGATGTAATTCACCCCTCCACTTT.

V and J are TRBV4-3 and TRBJ2-7, with a weak D call TRBD1 (6 bases). The CDR3 loop spans 15 amino acids. Germline CDR1 reads LGHNA; CDR2 reads YSLEER. V was clipped by 0 bases and J by 6 bases, with 15 bases between them. This CDR3 reads CASSQDSQGIGEQYF. CDR3 sequence (DNA): TGCGCCAGCAGCCAAGACTCACAGGGCATTGGCGAGCAGTACTTC.

J is TRBJ2-5 and V is TRBV7-2; 8 nucleotides line up with TRBD1. This CDR3 comprises 15 residues. V shed 3 bases and J 5 bases; nucleotides not matched to a gene: 8. CDR1 is SGHTA and CDR2 is FQGNSA in the germline V gene. The CDR3 DNA reads TGTGCCAGCAGCTTTCAACAGGGGGTGGGGGAGACCCAGTACTTC. Translated: CASSFQQGVGETQYF.

This clone was observed a few times. V gene TRBV6-5 combines with J gene TRBJ1-4; possible D gene TRBD1, 6 bases. The germline gives CDR1 MNHEY, CDR2 SVGAGI. The V and J ends lost 8 bases and 0 bases respectively, with 10 bases between them. The CDR3 totals 14 residues. For the CDR3, the DNA is TGTGCCAGCCGAGGGGGAGCAACTAATGAAAAACTGTTTTTT. It codes for CASRGGATNEKLFF.

The chain recombines TRBV7-9 with TRBJ2-7; TRBD2 agrees at 11 bases. V was clipped by 4 bases and J by 4 bases; unmatched bases: 6. Germline CDR1 reads SEHNR; CDR2 reads FQNEAQ (reference sequence). This CDR3 has 15 amino acids. As DNA, the CDR3 is TGTGCCAGCAGCTCACTAGCGGGAGTGGCATACGAGCAGTACTTC. This gives the protein CASSSLAGVAYEQYF.

The chain joins TRBV10-3 to TRBJ2-7, with a possible D match to TRBD2 (5 bases). Between the trimmed V and J ends, which lost 4 bases and 4 bases, there was a span of 14 bases. Germline V CDR1 and CDR2: ENHRY, SYGVKD. The CDR3 spans 14 residues. Written as DNA, the CDR3 is TGTGCCATCAGTGTAGAGGGTCTGAATTACGAGCAGTACTTC. It codes for CAISVEGLNYEQYF.

V usage is TRBV12-3 or TRBV12-4 and J usage is TRBJ2-7, with a weak D call TRBD1 (5 bases). This CDR3 comprises 13 residues. Trimming took off 3 bases at V and 3 bases at J, with 9 bases between the two ends. CDR3 sequence reads: CASSFDRFYEQYF. CDR3 in DNA: TGTGCCAGCAGTTTTGACAGATTCTACGAGCAGTACTTC.

The rearrangement uses TRBV5-6 and TRBJ2-7; TRBD1 matches 7 bases. This CDR3 has 13 residues. Looked up from germline, CDR1 is SGHDT and CDR2 is YYEEEE. V gave up 5 bases and J gave up 7 bases; unmatched junction bases: 9. CDR3 residues: CASSRRGPWEQYF. The CDR3 DNA follows: TGTGCCAGCAGTCGAAGGGGGCCCTGGGAGCAGTACTTC.

J is TRBJ2-7 and V is TRBV4-1; D may be TRBD2 (5 bases). The CDR3 has 16 amino acids. Looked up from germline, CDR1 is MGHRA and CDR2 is YSYEKL. V lost 0 bases, J lost 6 bases, and 18 bases lay in between. CDR3 protein: CASSQEVGQAVGEQYF. The CDR3 DNA sequence: TGCGCCAGCAGCCAAGAGGTGGGCCAAGCGGTTGGCGAGCAGTACTTC.

This clone was seen a single time. V and J are TRBV4-1 and TRBJ2-5; D remains unclear. In germline, CDR1 is MGHRA, CDR2 YSYEKL. Trimming removed 2 bases from V and 8 bases from J, with 21 bases in between. The CDR3 length is 16 residues. The CDR3 sequence is CASSQTGEPLRDTQYF. Written as DNA, the CDR3 is TGCGCCAGCAGCCAAACGGGTGAACCCTTAAGAGATACCCAGTACTTC.

Comments on this clone: Additional DNA sequences in this sample encode the identical CDR3. The CDR3 nucleotides read TGTGCCAGCTCACCGCCGGGACAGAGCACAGATACGCAGTATTTT. Amino acids: CASSPPGQSTDTQYF. This chain joins TRBV18 and TRBJ2-3; the match to TRBD1 covers 7 bases. J lost 0 bases, V lost 3 bases, and 3 bases had no gene match. This CDR3 has 15 residues. The germline V gene encodes CDR1 KGHSH and CDR2 LQKENI. The full variable domain, rest sourced from reference TRBV18 and TRBJ2-3, is NAGVMQNPRHLVRRRGQEARLRCSPMKGHSHVYWYRQLPEEGLKFMVYLQKENIIDESGMPKERFSAEFPKEGPSILRIQQVVRGDSAAYFCASSPPGQSTDTQYFGPGTRLTVL.

This clone has just a few counts. The genes are TRBV30 and TRBJ2-5; possibly TRBD2 for D (6 bases). The CDR3 has 14 amino acids. Germline CDR1 is GTSNPN and CDR2 is SVGIG (reference sequence). Trimming left V 1 base short and J 1 base short, with 10 bases between. The CDR3 bases are TGTGCCTGGAGTGCCCTAGCGTTCCAAGAGACCCAGTACTTC. It codes for CAWSALAFQETQYF.